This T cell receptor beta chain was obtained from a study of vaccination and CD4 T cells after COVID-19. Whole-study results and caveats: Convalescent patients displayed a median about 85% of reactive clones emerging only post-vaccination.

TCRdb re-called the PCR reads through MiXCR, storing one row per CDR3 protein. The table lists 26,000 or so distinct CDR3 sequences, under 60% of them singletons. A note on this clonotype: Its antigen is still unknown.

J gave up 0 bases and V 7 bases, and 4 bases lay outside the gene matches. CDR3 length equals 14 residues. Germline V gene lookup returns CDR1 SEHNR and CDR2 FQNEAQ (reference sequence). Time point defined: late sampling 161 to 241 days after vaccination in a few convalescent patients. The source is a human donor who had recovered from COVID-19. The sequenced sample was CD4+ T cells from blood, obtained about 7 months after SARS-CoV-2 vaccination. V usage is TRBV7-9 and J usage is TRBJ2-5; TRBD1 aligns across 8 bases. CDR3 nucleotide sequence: TGTGCCAGCACTATGACAGGGGACCAAGAGACCCAGTACTTC. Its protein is CASTMTGDQETQYF.